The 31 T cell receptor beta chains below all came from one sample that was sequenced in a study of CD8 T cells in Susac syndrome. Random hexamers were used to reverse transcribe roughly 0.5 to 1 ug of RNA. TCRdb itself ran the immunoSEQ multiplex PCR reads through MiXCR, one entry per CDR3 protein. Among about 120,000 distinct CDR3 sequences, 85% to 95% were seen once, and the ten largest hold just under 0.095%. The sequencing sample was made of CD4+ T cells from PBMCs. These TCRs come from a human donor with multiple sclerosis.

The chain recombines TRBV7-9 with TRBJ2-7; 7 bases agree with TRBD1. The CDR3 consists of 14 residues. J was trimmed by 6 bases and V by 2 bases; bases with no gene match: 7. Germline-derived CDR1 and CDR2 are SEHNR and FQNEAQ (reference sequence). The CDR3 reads CASSLLGQVGEQYF. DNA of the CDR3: TGTGCCAGCAGCTTACTAGGACAGGTTGGCGAGCAGTACTTC.

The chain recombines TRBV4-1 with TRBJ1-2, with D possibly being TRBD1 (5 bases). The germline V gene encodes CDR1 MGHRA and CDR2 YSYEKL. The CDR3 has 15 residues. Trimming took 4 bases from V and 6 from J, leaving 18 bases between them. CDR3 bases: TGCGCCAGCAGCCGATACCTGGACGGGGGAGATGGCTACACCTTC. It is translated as CASSRYLDGGDGYTF.

The CDR3 sequence: CAWSGFLQGGPQYF. The DNA of the CDR3 is TGTGCCTGGAGTGGTTTCCTCCAGGGAGGTCCGCAGTACTTC. This sequence joins TRBV30 and TRBJ2-7; possibly TRBD2 for D (6 bases). This CDR3 is built from 14 residues. V lost 1 base to trimming and J lost 9 bases, with 19 bases between them. Germline CDR1 reads GTSNPN; CDR2 reads SVGIG (reference sequence).

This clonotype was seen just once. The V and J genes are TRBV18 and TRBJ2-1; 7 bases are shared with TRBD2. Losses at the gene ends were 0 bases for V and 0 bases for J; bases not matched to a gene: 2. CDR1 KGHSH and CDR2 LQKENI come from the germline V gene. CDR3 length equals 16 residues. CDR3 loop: CASSPPGGSSYNEQFF. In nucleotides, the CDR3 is TGTGCCAGCTCACCACCCGGGGGGAGCTCCTACAATGAGCAGTTCTTC.

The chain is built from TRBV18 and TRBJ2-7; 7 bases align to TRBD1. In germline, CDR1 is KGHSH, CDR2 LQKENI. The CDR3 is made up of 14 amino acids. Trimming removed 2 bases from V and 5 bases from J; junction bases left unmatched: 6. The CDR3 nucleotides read TGTGCCAGCTCACCAAGGGCAGGGGGAGACGAGCAGTACTTC. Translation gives CASSPRAGGDEQYF. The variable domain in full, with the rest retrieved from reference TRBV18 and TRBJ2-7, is NAGVMQNPRHLVRRRGQEARLRCSPMKGHSHVYWYRQLPEEGLKFMVYLQKENIIDESGMPKERFSAEFPKEGPSILRIQQVVRGDSAAYFCASSPRAGGDEQYFGPGTRLTVT.

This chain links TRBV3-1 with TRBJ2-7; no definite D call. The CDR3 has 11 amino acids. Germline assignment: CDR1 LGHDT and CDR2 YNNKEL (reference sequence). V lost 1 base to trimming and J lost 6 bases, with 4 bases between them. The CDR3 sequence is CASSQAVEQYF. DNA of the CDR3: TGTGCCAGCAGCCAAGCAGTCGAGCAGTACTTC.

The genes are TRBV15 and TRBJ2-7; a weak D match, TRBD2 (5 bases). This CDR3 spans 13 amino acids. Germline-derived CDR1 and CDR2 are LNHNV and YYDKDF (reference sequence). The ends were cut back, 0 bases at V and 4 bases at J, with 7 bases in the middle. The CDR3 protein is CATSRDTGYEQYF. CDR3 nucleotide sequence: TGTGCCACCAGCAGAGATACGGGATACGAGCAGTACTTC.

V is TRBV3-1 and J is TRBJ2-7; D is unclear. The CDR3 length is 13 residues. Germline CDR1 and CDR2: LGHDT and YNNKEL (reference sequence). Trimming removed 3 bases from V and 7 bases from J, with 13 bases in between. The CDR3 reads CASSQAGLGEQYF. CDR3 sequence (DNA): TGTGCCAGCAGCCAGGCCGGGCTCGGGGAGCAGTACTTC.

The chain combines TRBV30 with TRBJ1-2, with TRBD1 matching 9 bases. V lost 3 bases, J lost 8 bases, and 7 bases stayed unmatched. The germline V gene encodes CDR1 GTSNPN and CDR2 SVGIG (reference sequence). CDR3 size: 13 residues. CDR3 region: CAWSITGGWGYTF. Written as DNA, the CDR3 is TGTGCCTGGAGCATAACAGGGGGCTGGGGCTACACCTTC.

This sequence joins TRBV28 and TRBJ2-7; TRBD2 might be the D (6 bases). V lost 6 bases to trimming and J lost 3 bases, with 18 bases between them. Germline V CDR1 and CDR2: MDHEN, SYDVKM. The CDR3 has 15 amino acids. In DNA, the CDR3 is TGTGCCAGCAGCGACGAGGGGCGGGACGACTACGAGCAGTACTTC. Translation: CASSDEGRDDYEQYF.

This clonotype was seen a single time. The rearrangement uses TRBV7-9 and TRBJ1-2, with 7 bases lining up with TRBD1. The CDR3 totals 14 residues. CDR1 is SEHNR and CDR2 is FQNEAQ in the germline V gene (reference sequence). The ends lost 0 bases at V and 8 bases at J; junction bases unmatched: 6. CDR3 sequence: CASSLALDRQGYTF. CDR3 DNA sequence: TGTGCCAGCAGCTTAGCGTTGGACAGGCAGGGCTACACCTTC.

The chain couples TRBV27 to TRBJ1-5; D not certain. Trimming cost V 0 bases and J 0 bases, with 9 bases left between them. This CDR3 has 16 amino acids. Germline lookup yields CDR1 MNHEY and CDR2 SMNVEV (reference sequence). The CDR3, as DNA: TGTGCCAGCAGTTTATCGTACACTATTAGCAATCAGCCCCAGCATTTT. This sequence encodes CASSLSYTISNQPQHF.

CDR3 DNA sequence: TGTGCCAGCTCCTACTCGGGGGACTTGGAGAATGAGCAGTTCTTC. Translating gives CASSYSGDLENEQFF. The chain carries TRBV18 and TRBJ2-1; weak D call: TRBD2 (6 bases). V was cut by 6 bases and J by 7 bases, with 19 bases left in between. Germline values: CDR1 KGHSH, CDR2 LQKENI. The length of the CDR3 is 15 residues.

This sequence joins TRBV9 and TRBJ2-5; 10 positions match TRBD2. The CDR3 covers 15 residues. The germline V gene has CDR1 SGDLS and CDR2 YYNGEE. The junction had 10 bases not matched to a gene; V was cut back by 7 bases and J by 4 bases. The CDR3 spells CASSQRGGGGETQYF. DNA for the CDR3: TGTGCCAGCTCTCAGCGGGGGGGCGGCGGAGAGACCCAGTACTTC.

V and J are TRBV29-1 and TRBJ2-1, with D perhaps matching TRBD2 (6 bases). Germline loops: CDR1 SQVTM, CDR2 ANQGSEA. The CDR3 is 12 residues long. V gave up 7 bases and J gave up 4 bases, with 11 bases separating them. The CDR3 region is CSAQLAYNEQFF. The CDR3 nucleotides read TGCAGCGCCCAACTAGCTTACAATGAGCAGTTCTTC.

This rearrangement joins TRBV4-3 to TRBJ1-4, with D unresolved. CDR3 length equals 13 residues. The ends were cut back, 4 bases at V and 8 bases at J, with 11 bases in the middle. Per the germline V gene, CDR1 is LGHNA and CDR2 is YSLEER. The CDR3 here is CASSRRRGEKLFF. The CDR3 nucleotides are TGCGCCAGCAGCCGGAGGCGCGGGGAAAAACTGTTTTTT.

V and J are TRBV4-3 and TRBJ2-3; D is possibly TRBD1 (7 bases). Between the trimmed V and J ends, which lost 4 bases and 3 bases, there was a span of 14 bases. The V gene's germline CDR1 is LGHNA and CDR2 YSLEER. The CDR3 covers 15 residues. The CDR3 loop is CASSRRGLVTDTQYF. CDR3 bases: TGCGCCAGCAGCCGGAGGGGGCTCGTGACAGATACGCAGTATTTT.

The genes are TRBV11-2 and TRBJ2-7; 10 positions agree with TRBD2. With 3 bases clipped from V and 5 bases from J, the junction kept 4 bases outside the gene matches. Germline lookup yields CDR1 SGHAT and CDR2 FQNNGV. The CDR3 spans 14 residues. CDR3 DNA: TGTGCCAGCAGCTTGGGGACTAGCGACCACGAGCAGTACTTC. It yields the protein CASSLGTSDHEQYF.

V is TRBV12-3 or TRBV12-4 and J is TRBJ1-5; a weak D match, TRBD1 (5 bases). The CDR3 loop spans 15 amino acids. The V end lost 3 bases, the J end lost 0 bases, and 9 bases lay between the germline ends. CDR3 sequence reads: CASSLTVNSNQPQHF. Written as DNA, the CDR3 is TGTGCCAGCAGTTTGACAGTAAATAGCAATCAGCCCCAGCATTTT.

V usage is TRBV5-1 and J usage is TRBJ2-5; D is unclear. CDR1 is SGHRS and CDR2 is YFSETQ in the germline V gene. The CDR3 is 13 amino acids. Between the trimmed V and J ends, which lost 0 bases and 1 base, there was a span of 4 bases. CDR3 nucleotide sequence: TGCGCCAGCAGCTTGGGGGTCCAAGAGACCCAGTACTTC. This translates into CASSLGVQETQYF.

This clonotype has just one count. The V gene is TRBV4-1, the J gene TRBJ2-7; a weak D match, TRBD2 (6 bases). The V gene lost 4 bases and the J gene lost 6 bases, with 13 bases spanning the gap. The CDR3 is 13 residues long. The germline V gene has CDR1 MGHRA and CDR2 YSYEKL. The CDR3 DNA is TGCGCCAGCAGCCGAGGGGACTTCAGCGAGCAGTACTTC. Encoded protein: CASSRGDFSEQYF.

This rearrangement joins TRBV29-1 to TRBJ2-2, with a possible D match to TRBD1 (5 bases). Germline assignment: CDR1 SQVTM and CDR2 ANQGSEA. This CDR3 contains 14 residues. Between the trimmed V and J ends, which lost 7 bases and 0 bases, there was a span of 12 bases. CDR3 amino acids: CSAGPGPNTGELFF. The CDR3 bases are TGCAGCGCCGGGCCAGGGCCGAACACCGGGGAGCTGTTTTTT.

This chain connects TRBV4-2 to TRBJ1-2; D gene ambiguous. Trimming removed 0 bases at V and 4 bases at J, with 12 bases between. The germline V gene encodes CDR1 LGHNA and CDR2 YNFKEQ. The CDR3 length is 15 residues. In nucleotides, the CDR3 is TGTGCCAGCAGCCAAGAATTGCTAGCGCTCTATGGCTACACCTTC. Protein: CASSQELLALYGYTF.

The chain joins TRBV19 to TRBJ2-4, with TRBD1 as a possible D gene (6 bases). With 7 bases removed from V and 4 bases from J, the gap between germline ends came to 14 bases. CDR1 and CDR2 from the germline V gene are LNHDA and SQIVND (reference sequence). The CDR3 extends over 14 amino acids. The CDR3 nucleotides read TGTGCCAGTACGCAGGGGCATGAGAAAAACATTCAGTACTTC. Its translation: CASTQGHEKNIQYF.

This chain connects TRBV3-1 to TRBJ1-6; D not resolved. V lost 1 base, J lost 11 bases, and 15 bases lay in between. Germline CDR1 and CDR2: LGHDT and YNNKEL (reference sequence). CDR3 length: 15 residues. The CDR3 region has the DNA TGTGCCAGCAGCCAAGGCGATGGCCTGGCTCCACCCCTCCACTTT. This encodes CASSQGDGLAPPLHF.

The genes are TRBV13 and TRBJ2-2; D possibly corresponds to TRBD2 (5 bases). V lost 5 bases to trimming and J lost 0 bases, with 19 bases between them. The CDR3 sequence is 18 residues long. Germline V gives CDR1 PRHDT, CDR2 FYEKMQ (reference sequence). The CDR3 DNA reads TGTGCCAGCAGCCTTAGTAGCGTGTGGAGTCCGAACACCGGGGAGCTGTTTTTT. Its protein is CASSLSSVWSPNTGELFF.

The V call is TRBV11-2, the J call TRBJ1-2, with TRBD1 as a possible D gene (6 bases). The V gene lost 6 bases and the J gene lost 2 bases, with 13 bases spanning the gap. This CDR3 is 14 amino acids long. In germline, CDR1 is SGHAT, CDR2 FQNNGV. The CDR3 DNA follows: TGTGCCAGCAGATTCCCAGGGGCGAACTATGGCTACACCTTC. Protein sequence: CASRFPGANYGYTF.

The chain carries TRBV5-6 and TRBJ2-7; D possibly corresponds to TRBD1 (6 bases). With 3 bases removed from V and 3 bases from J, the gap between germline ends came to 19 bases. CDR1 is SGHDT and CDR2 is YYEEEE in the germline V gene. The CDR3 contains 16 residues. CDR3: CASSSLVRGQDYEQYF. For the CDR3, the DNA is TGTGCCAGCAGCTCCTTAGTTCGGGGACAAGACTACGAGCAGTACTTC.

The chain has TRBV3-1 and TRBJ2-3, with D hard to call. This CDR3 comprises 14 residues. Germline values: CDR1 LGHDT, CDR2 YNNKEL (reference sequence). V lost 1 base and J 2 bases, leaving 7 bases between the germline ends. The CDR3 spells CASSQVTVTDTQYF. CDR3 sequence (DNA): TGTGCCAGCAGCCAAGTGACTGTCACAGATACGCAGTATTTT.

The CDR3 DNA is TGTGCCAGCAGTACTCGGACCTTGGGCTACACCTTC. Translation: CASSTRTLGYTF. The chain has TRBV12-3 or TRBV12-4 and TRBJ1-2; D call uncertain. The V end lost 5 bases, the J end lost 8 bases, and 12 bases lay between the germline ends. The CDR3 consists of 12 residues.

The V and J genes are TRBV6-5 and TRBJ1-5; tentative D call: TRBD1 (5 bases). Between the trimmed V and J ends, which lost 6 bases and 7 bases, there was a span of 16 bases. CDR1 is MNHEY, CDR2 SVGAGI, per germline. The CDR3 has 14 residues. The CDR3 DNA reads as TGTGCCAGCAGCGGATTCCAGGGTGTCCAGCCCCAGCATTTT. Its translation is CASSGFQGVQPQHF.